These 6 T cell receptor beta chains originate from one sample sequenced in a study of blood T cell repertoires in COVID-19. Data came from immunoSEQ multiplex PCR; TCRdb stores just in-frame clones and leaves some out. The sample carries more than 110,000 clones, approximately 84% recorded once. Sequenced sample: peripheral blood. These receptors all stem from a woman aged 60-75 years with acute or convalescent COVID-19.

This chain links TRBV3-1 (or the pseudogene TRBV3-2) with TRBJ2-2; 11 nucleotides agree with TRBD1. This CDR3 has 15 amino acids. With 4 bases clipped from V and 5 bases from J, the junction kept 3 bases outside the gene matches. Germline lookup yields CDR1 LGHDT and CDR2 YNNKEL (reference sequence). CDR3 coding DNA: TGTGCCAGCAGCCGCGGACAGGGGGCGACCGGGGAGCTGTTTTTT. Its protein product is CASSRGQGATGELFF.

The chain links TRBV6-5 to TRBJ1-3; no definite D call. The germline V and J ends were trimmed by 4 bases and 0 bases, with 10 bases remaining between them. Per germline, CDR1 MNHEY and CDR2 SVGAGI. The CDR3 has 15 residues. The CDR3, as DNA: TGTGCCAGCAGTTCAGGCAGGTCCTCTGGAAACACCATATATTTT. This translates into CASSSGRSSGNTIYF.

V gene TRBV7-2 combines with J gene TRBJ1-6; D is undetermined. The V gene's germline CDR1 is SGHTA and CDR2 FQGNSA. CDR3 length equals 13 residues. The V end was cut by 1 base, the J end by 10 bases, with 8 bases between. DNA for the CDR3: TGTGCCAGCAGCTTAGATCGTGTATCACCCCTCCACTTT. Translated: CASSLDRVSPLHF.

This rearrangement joins TRBV19 to TRBJ1-1, with a possible D match to TRBD1 (6 bases). The V gene's germline CDR1 is LNHDA and CDR2 SQIVND (reference sequence). The CDR3 spans 12 residues. Trimming removed 5 bases at V and 7 bases at J, with 11 bases between. This CDR3 is CASSVTGFEAFF. The CDR3 DNA reads TGTGCCAGTAGTGTTACAGGGTTTGAAGCTTTCTTT.

J is TRBJ2-1 and V is TRBV28; tentative D call: TRBD2 (8 bases). V dropped 6 bases and J dropped 9 bases, with 21 bases sitting between them. The CDR3 runs 15 residues. The germline CDR1 and CDR2 sequences are MDHEN and SYDVKM. CDR3 sequence reads: CASRSGGRPGGEQFF. In nucleotides, the CDR3 is TGTGCCAGCAGGTCTGGCGGGAGGCCAGGGGGTGAGCAGTTCTTC.

The rearrangement joins TRBV7-2 to TRBJ1-3, with no clear D. Trimming removed 5 bases from V and 0 bases from J, with 17 bases in between. CDR1 and CDR2 from the germline V gene are SGHTA and FQGNSA. CDR3 length equals 17 residues. Written as DNA, the CDR3 is TGTGCCAGCAGCGCCAACCGGGGAGTCTTCTCTGGAAACACCATATATTTT. This encodes CASSANRGVFSGNTIYF.